Below are 10 T cell receptor beta chains sequenced from a single sample in a study of memory CD4+ T cells and cytomegalovirus serostatus. Only in-frame clones appear in the TCRdb table, and some are missing; sequencing was by immunoSEQ multiplex PCR. This table holds 45,000 to 65,000 clones, around 83% found once. The sort gate was single viable CD3+CD4+CD8-CD45RO+ cells for memory CD4+ T cells. Sequencing input: memory CD4+ T cells from blood. The receptors come from an adult in good health and CMV-seropositive.

The chain combines TRBV7-6 with TRBJ1-1; 8 bases map to TRBD1. This CDR3 spans 13 amino acids. CDR1 is SGHVS, CDR2 FNYEAQ, per germline. Unmatched junction bases numbered 3, after V lost 5 bases and J lost 4 bases. In nucleotides, the CDR3 is TGTGCCAGCAGCCTAACAGGGGGCACTGAAGCTTTCTTT. Amino acids: CASSLTGGTEAFF.

V and J are TRBV6-1 and TRBJ2-2; 10 bases align to TRBD2. Germline V lookup: CDR1 MNHNS, CDR2 SASEGT. There are 14 residues in the CDR3. Trimming took 7 bases from V and 6 from J; bases not matched to a gene: 5. In nucleotides, the CDR3 is TGTGCCAGCACTAGCGGGGGCCCAGCCGGGGAGCTGTTTTTT. It yields the protein CASTSGGPAGELFF.

The V call is TRBV4-2, the J call TRBJ2-7; D is perhaps TRBD2 (5 bases). This CDR3 is built from 15 residues. The germline CDR1 and CDR2 sequences are LGHNA and YNFKEQ. The germline V and J ends were trimmed by 0 bases and 0 bases, with 9 bases remaining between them. CDR3 in DNA: TGTGCCAGCAGCCAAGATGAGGGTAGCTCCTACGAGCAGTACTTC. Amino acid sequence: CASSQDEGSSYEQYF.

This rearrangement joins TRBV28 to TRBJ2-4; weak D call: TRBD2 (6 bases). CDR1 and CDR2 from the germline V gene are MDHEN and SYDVKM. The V end lost 2 bases, the J end lost 3 bases, and 17 bases lay between the germline ends. There are 17 residues in the CDR3. CDR3 in amino acids: CASSLDNRGTVKNIQYF. Written as DNA, the CDR3 is TGTGCCAGCAGTTTAGATAATCGGGGGACGGTCAAAAACATTCAGTACTTC.

J is TRBJ2-2 and V is TRBV6-6; TRBD1 matches 7 bases. CDR1 MNHNY and CDR2 SVGAGI come from the germline V gene (reference sequence). This CDR3 has 16 amino acids. J gave up 4 bases and V 3 bases, and 8 bases lay outside the gene matches. CDR3 amino acids: CASSYWAGTATGELFF. In nucleotides, the CDR3 is TGTGCCAGCAGTTATTGGGCCGGGACAGCCACCGGGGAGCTGTTTTTT.

V gene TRBV4-1 combines with J gene TRBJ2-3, with D tentatively TRBD2 (8 bases). The CDR3 length is 15 residues. In germline, CDR1 is MGHRA, CDR2 YSYEKL. V was trimmed by 1 base and J by 4 bases, leaving 12 bases between them. The CDR3, as DNA: TGCGCCAGCAGCCAAGCGGGAGGGGGCGCAGATACGCAGTATTTT. Its translation: CASSQAGGGADTQYF.

About this clone: An end of the junction differs from the germline gene, which may be a read error. The genes are TRBV7-7 and TRBJ2-1, with 11 bases identical to TRBD2. The CDR3 consists of 17 residues. Germline V gene lookup returns CDR1 SSHAT and CDR2 FNYEAQ (reference sequence). The CDR3 DNA is TGTGCTAGCAGCCCCGGTAGCGGGAGGGGATCCTACAATGAGCAGTTCTTC. Its translation: CASSPGSGRGSYNEQFF.

The chain employs TRBV6-5 and TRBJ1-5; the match to TRBD1 covers 9 bases. V lost 5 bases to trimming and J lost 3 bases; unmatched junction nucleotides: 5. Germline values: CDR1 MNHEY, CDR2 SVGAGI. CDR3 length: 15 amino acids. Written as DNA, the CDR3 is TGTGCCAGCAGTCCTCGGACAGGGGTCAATCAGCCCCAGCATTTT. Translating it yields CASSPRTGVNQPQHF.

V is TRBV7-2 and J is TRBJ2-3; D is unresolved. CDR1 is SGHTA and CDR2 is FQGNSA in the germline V gene. V shed 3 bases and J shed 4 bases, with 11 bases lying between them. This CDR3 comprises 14 residues. The CDR3 here is CASSFRPRPDTQYF. The CDR3 DNA follows: TGTGCCAGCAGCTTTAGACCCCGACCAGATACGCAGTATTTT.

This rearrangement joins TRBV9 to TRBJ1-2, with D tentatively TRBD1 (5 bases). Germline lookup yields CDR1 SGDLS and CDR2 YYNGEE. Trimming shortened V by 1 base and J by 2 bases, and 12 bases separated the two germline ends. This CDR3 has 15 residues. CDR3 coding DNA: TGTGCCAGCAGCGTAATAAGGACATCAAACTATGGCTACACCTTC. The encoded protein is CASSVIRTSNYGYTF.